The 31 T cell receptor beta chains presented below share a single source sample, sequenced in a study of CD4+ T cells in melanoma. Method: immunoSEQ multiplex PCR; TCRdb's copy keeps in-frame clones and lacks some. This sample has some 9,500 clones, with roughly two thirds found just once. The sequencing sample was made of cells from a culture (not recorded whether cultured in vitro). All receptors come from a human donor with melanoma.

The chain is built from TRBV11-1 and TRBJ1-4; TRBD1 is a possible D gene (5 bases). Per germline, CDR1 SGHAT and CDR2 FQDESV (reference sequence). CDR3 size: 13 residues. Deletions cut 5 bases from V and 10 bases from J, with 14 bases between. CDR3 DNA sequence: TGTGCCAGCAGCGACGCCGGGGCCGGAAAACTGTTTTTT. It codes for CASSDAGAGKLFF.

The gene calls are TRBV19 and TRBJ2-5, with 11 positions matching TRBD2. Germline-derived CDR1 and CDR2 are LNHDA and SQIVND (reference sequence). Trimming cost V 5 bases and J 5 bases; bases outside gene matches: 7. The CDR3 loop spans 15 amino acids. The CDR3 region is CASSANSGGGETQYF. CDR3 nucleotides: TGTGCCAGTAGTGCGAATAGCGGGGGGGGCGAGACCCAGTACTTC.

The gene calls are TRBV6-5 and TRBJ1-4; perhaps TRBD1 as D (6 bases). Germline lookup yields CDR1 MNHEY and CDR2 SVGAGI. The CDR3 is 15 amino acids. Trimming shortened V by 6 bases and J by 3 bases, and 14 bases separated the two germline ends. For the CDR3, the DNA is TGTGCCAGCAGCCCTAGGACAGTTTCTAATGAAAAACTGTTTTTT. Protein product: CASSPRTVSNEKLFF.

This rearrangement joins TRBV6-1 to TRBJ1-2, with unresolved D. The germline gives CDR1 MNHNS, CDR2 SASEGT. V was shortened by 3 bases and J by 5 bases, with 7 bases between the two germline ends. This CDR3 is built from 12 residues. This chain's CDR3 is CASSESRYGYTF. The CDR3 DNA follows: TGTGCCAGCAGTGAGAGCCGGTATGGCTACACCTTC.

V is TRBV6-1 and J is TRBJ1-3; no definite D call. Germline V gives CDR1 MNHNS, CDR2 SASEGT. The CDR3 sequence is 16 residues long. V lost 1 base, J lost 1 base, and 11 bases lay in between. The CDR3 DNA sequence: TGTGCCAGCAGTGAAGGGCAGTTTTCGTCTGGAAACACCATATATTTT. The encoded protein is CASSEGQFSSGNTIYF.

The chain couples TRBV19 to TRBJ1-6; D possibly corresponds to TRBD1 (6 bases). V was clipped by 5 bases and J by 2 bases, with 13 bases between them. The germline CDR1 and CDR2 sequences are LNHDA and SQIVND (reference sequence). The CDR3 loop spans 16 amino acids. CDR3 loop: CASSYTGITYNSPLHF. For the CDR3, the DNA is TGTGCCAGTAGTTACACAGGGATCACCTATAATTCACCCCTCCACTTT.

The rearrangement links TRBV2 to TRBJ2-1; D gene unclear. The CDR3 consists of 13 residues. The ends were cut back, 1 base at V and 13 bases at J, with 14 bases in the middle. Germline V gene sequence: CDR1 SNHLY, CDR2 FYNNEI. The chain's CDR3 is CASSEVQLIPQFF. The CDR3 region has the DNA TGTGCCAGCAGTGAAGTACAACTGATCCCCCAGTTCTTC.

The chain combines TRBV10-3 with TRBJ1-5; no clear D gene. CDR1 and CDR2 (germline): ENHRY, SYGVKD. Trimming left V 10 bases short and J 4 bases short, with 20 bases between. This CDR3 has 15 amino acids. CDR3 nucleotides: TGTGCCAGCAGCCCTCGGGAGGGCGGTAATCAGCCCCAGCATTTT. Amino acids: CASSPREGGNQPQHF.

The chain uses TRBV14 and TRBJ2-2; D is undetermined. Trimming stripped 0 bases from V and 8 bases from J, with 10 bases between. Per the germline V gene, CDR1 is SGHDN and CDR2 is FVKESK. This CDR3 comprises 14 residues. The CDR3 nucleotides are TGTGCCAGCAGCCAAGACGGTCGTACGGGGGAGCTGTTTTTT. Amino acids: CASSQDGRTGELFF.

The chain combines TRBV15 with TRBJ1-1; D is unclear. Trimming took off 3 bases at V and 1 base at J, with 12 bases between the two ends. The CDR3 runs 15 residues. Germline V gives CDR1 LNHNV, CDR2 YYDKDF (reference sequence). The CDR3 loop is CATSSTGRKNTEAFF. The CDR3 DNA sequence: TGTGCCACCAGCAGTACCGGACGGAAGAACACTGAAGCTTTCTTT.

V gene TRBV7-2 combines with J gene TRBJ1-3; 9 positions match TRBD1. Germline CDR1 SGHTA, CDR2 FQGNSA. V was pared by 5 bases and J by 2 bases, with 4 bases of the junction left unmatched. This CDR3 is built from 15 residues. CDR3 loop: CASSPWTGAGNTIYF. The CDR3 nucleotides read TGTGCCAGCAGCCCCTGGACAGGGGCTGGAAACACCATATATTTT.

The V and J genes are TRBV5-1 and TRBJ1-5; a possible D gene is TRBD1 (5 bases). Germline V gives CDR1 SGHRS, CDR2 YFSETQ. The V end lost 5 bases, the J end lost 5 bases, and 11 bases lay between the germline ends. This CDR3 region has 13 residues. CDR3 loop: CASSSQGDQPQHF. The DNA for the CDR3 is TGCGCCAGCAGTAGTCAGGGCGATCAGCCCCAGCATTTT.

CDR3 protein: CASSPGPGQGLYEQYF. CDR3 bases: TGTGCCAGTAGTCCCGGACCGGGACAGGGTCTGTACGAGCAGTACTTC. V usage is TRBV19 and J usage is TRBJ2-7; 9 bases fit TRBD1. Trimming cost V 5 bases and J 4 bases; bases outside gene matches: 12. The germline V gene has CDR1 LNHDA and CDR2 SQIVND (reference sequence). This CDR3 comprises 16 residues.

This clone is medium-sized by share. This chain links TRBV9 with TRBJ1-1; no clear D gene. CDR1 and CDR2 (germline): SGDLS, YYNGEE. CDR3 size: 14 residues. The V end lost 0 bases, the J end lost 1 base, and 7 bases lay between the germline ends. CDR3 sequence: CASSVDTRNTEAFF. The CDR3 DNA follows: TGTGCCAGCAGCGTAGACACCCGGAACACTGAAGCTTTCTTT.

V and J are TRBV7-3 and TRBJ1-3; D gene unclear. Trimming stripped 1 base from V and 0 bases from J, with 13 bases between. Germline-derived CDR1 and CDR2 are SGHTA and FQGTGA. The CDR3 is made up of 17 amino acids. The CDR3 sequence: CASSLIGPTDSGNTIYF. DNA for the CDR3: TGTGCCAGCAGCTTAATTGGCCCGACGGACTCTGGAAACACCATATATTTT. Drawing the rest from reference TRBV7-3 and TRBJ1-3, the complete variable domain is GAGVSQTPSNKVTEKGKYVELRCDPISGHTALYWYRQSLGQGPEFLIYFQGTGAADDSGLPNDRFFAVRPEGSVSTLKIQRTERGDSAVYLCASSLIGPTDSGNTIYFGEGSWLTVV.

This clone appeared a few times. This chain connects TRBV19 to TRBJ1-5, with D uncertain. V was pared by 9 bases and J by 4 bases, with 16 bases between. The CDR3 spans 14 residues. Germline assignment: CDR1 LNHDA and CDR2 SQIVND (reference sequence). In DNA form, the CDR3 reads TGTGCCAGAACAGTCTCGGAGAGGAATCAGCCCCAGCATTTT. As protein: CARTVSERNQPQHF.

The CDR3 nucleotides read TGTGCCAGCAGTTTCCGTCAGTTCAGGGATACGCAGTATTTT. Translating gives CASSFRQFRDTQYF. The J gene is TRBJ2-3, the V gene TRBV6-5; D not certain. This CDR3 is built from 14 residues. Trimming stripped 4 bases from V and 6 bases from J, with 14 bases between. From germline, CDR1 is MNHEY and CDR2 SVGAGI.

V usage is TRBV5-1 and J usage is TRBJ2-7; D not certain. This CDR3 is 16 amino acids long. V gave up 0 bases and J gave up 2 bases, with 15 bases separating them. Germline V gene data show CDR1 as SGHRS and CDR2 as YFSETQ. CDR3: CASSLADVGLAYEQYF. CDR3 DNA sequence: TGCGCCAGCAGCTTGGCCGATGTCGGTCTAGCCTACGAGCAGTACTTC.

V and J are TRBV4-1 and TRBJ2-5, with D perhaps given as TRBD1 or TRBD2 (5 bases each). CDR1 MGHRA and CDR2 YSYEKL come from the germline V gene. CDR3 size: 15 residues. V was trimmed by 4 bases and J by 5 bases, leaving 17 bases between them. In nucleotides, the CDR3 is TGCGCCAGCAGCCTCGGGGCCGGGGTTCGGGAGACCCAGTACTTC. Protein product: CASSLGAGVRETQYF.

The genes are TRBV6-1 and TRBJ1-4; perhaps TRBD1 as D (5 bases). The ends were cut back, 2 bases at V and 13 bases at J, with 14 bases in the middle. CDR3 size: 13 residues. Germline CDR1 is MNHNS and CDR2 is SASEGT. CDR3 region: CASSEFEGISLFF. The DNA for the CDR3 is TGTGCCAGCAGTGAATTTGAGGGGATCTCACTGTTTTTT.

This clone was detected once. The gene calls are TRBV6-1 and TRBJ1-5, with D maybe TRBD1 (6 bases). V lost 5 bases and J 7 bases, leaving 12 bases between the germline ends. The CDR3 is 13 amino acids. Germline CDR1 and CDR2: MNHNS and SASEGT. CDR3 in DNA: TGTGCCAGCAGTCACAGGGATGGCCAGCCCCAGCATTTT. Amino acid sequence: CASSHRDGQPQHF.

The CDR3 spells CASSSTLAGGPYEQFF. The CDR3 DNA is TGCGCCAGCAGCTCGACACTAGCGGGGGGGCCTTATGAGCAGTTCTTC. The chain uses TRBV5-1 and TRBJ2-1; 13 nucleotides align to TRBD2. V lost 3 bases, J lost 8 bases, and 8 bases stayed unmatched. The CDR3 spans 16 residues. The germline gives CDR1 SGHRS, CDR2 YFSETQ.

This clone was seen a few times. The rearrangement links TRBV5-1 to TRBJ2-7, with D unclear. V was shortened by 4 bases and J by 1 base, with 12 bases between the two germline ends. Looked up from germline, CDR1 is SGHRS and CDR2 is YFSETQ. This CDR3 is 14 amino acids long. Here the CDR3 DNA reads TGCGCCAGCAGCCCGGGTCCCCAGTCCTACGAGCAGTACTTC. Amino acids: CASSPGPQSYEQYF.

The rearrangement joins TRBV2 to TRBJ2-3; D gene unclear. The CDR3 is 12 residues long. Looked up from germline, CDR1 is SNHLY and CDR2 is FYNNEI. The ends were cut back, 7 bases at V and 3 bases at J, with 8 bases in the middle. The CDR3 loop is CASTYPTDTQYF. For the CDR3, the DNA is TGTGCCAGCACCTACCCTACAGATACGCAGTATTTT.

The chain is built from TRBV2 and TRBJ1-1; perhaps TRBD1 as D (5 bases). V lost 8 bases and J lost 6, with 13 bases in between. This CDR3 is 12 amino acids long. Germline V gives CDR1 SNHLY, CDR2 FYNNEI. CDR3 bases: TGTGCCAGCCAGAGGGGACCCGCTGAAGCTTTCTTT. Its translation: CASQRGPAEAFF.

The genes are TRBV18 and TRBJ2-2; D not certain. Germline V gene lookup returns CDR1 KGHSH and CDR2 LQKENI. V lost 3 bases and J lost 1, with 6 bases in between. CDR3 length: 14 amino acids. In DNA form, the CDR3 reads TGTGCCAGCTCACCGGACGGGAACACCGGGGAGCTGTTTTTT. Translating gives CASSPDGNTGELFF.

The gene calls are TRBV28 and TRBJ1-5; 7 bases line up with TRBD1. Germline CDR1 MDHEN, CDR2 SYDVKM. V lost 6 bases, J lost 2 bases, and 4 bases stayed unmatched. The CDR3 loop spans 14 amino acids. The CDR3 sequence: CASSGTVRNQPQHF. In nucleotides, the CDR3 is TGTGCCAGCAGCGGGACAGTCCGCAATCAGCCCCAGCATTTT. Full variable domain (outside the CDR3, taken from reference TRBV28 and TRBJ1-5): DVKVTQSSRYLVKRTGEKVFLECVQDMDHENMFWYRQDPGLGLRLIYFSYDVKMKEKGDIPEGYSVSREKKERFSLILESASTNQTSMYLCASSGTVRNQPQHFGDGTRLSIL.

The chain combines TRBV5-8 with TRBJ2-3; D unresolved. The V end was cut by 7 bases, the J end by 0 bases, with 21 bases between. The CDR3 consists of 17 residues. Germline CDR1 reads SGHTS; CDR2 reads YDEGEE. CDR3 region: CASANLSPMGSTDTQYF. CDR3 bases: TGTGCCAGCGCCAACTTGTCCCCTATGGGTAGCACAGATACGCAGTATTTT. Complete variable domain (other parts from reference TRBV5-8 and TRBJ2-3): EAGVTQSPTHLIKTRGQQATLRCSPISGHTSVYWYQQALGLGLQFLLWYDEGEERNRGNFPPRFSGRQFPNYSSELNVNALELEDSALYLCASANLSPMGSTDTQYFGPGTRLTVL.

The chain recombines TRBV30 with TRBJ1-6; D ambiguous. Per germline, CDR1 GTSNPN and CDR2 SVGIG (reference sequence). This CDR3 region has 11 residues. The V end was cut by 0 bases, the J end by 9 bases, with 3 bases between. The CDR3 nucleotides are TGTGCCTGGAGTGTACGTTCACCCCTCCACTTT. Protein product: CAWSVRSPLHF.

This clone appeared a few times. The chain employs TRBV19 and TRBJ1-5, with D uncertain. CDR3 length: 13 residues. V lost 6 bases to trimming and J lost 3 bases, with 9 bases between them. Germline assignment: CDR1 LNHDA and CDR2 SQIVND (reference sequence). CDR3 sequence (DNA): TGTGCCAGTAGAGAGAGATACAATCAGCCCCAGCATTTT. This translates into CASRERYNQPQHF.

This rearrangement joins TRBV7-8 to TRBJ1-5, with D possibly being TRBD1 (6 bases). V lost 1 base, J lost 4 bases, and 11 bases lay in between. The CDR3 spans 15 residues. Germline CDR1 reads SGHVS; CDR2 reads FQNEAQ. The CDR3 region has the DNA TGTGCCAGCAGCTTAGTGAGGGGGACGAATCAGCCCCAGCATTTT. It codes for CASSLVRGTNQPQHF.